This T cell receptor beta chain is from a study of CD8 T cells in ankylosing spondylitis (dated by TCRdb to 2017 to 2019). Some background on the complete study: The study set out to find disease-linked TCR variants by profiling T cell receptor beta repertoires in ankylosing spondylitis patients and healthy donors. In total, the full study cohort was made up of some 110 healthy donors and 25 to 30 ankylosing spondylitis patients. Samples of peripheral blood were taken, and for ankylosing spondylitis patients, synovial fluid was collected as well.

With regard to this clonotype: The antigen it binds to is not known. The sample holds no much larger clone one base away, and base qualities are not on file.

Data came from an Illumina HiSeq 2500. TCR beta libraries were prepared by quantitative 5'-RACE with molecular barcodes. The authors' analysis ran thus. A new computational method based on a probabilistic model of VDJ rearrangement was used to identify disease-linked TCR variants. TCRdb ran its own pipeline on the public reads, namely fastp trimming at Q25 and MiXCR clone calling, and kept in-frame beta chains. Identical CDR3 proteins give one entry, which carries the most common genes and DNA. The authors' filters were not applied to this entry. The sample data list about 400,000 distinct CDR3 sequences, and 20% to 25% of these were observed just once. Roughly 13% of the sample rests with the top ten. Beyond this particular receptor, the publication reports: Some motif variants had previously been reported in the synovial fluid and blood of reactive arthritis patients, which suggests shared mechanisms of disease initiation. A CD8+ phenotype was shown by the disease-linked clones, which were found at relatively low frequencies in peripheral blood. The disease-linked clones were reported to be significantly enriched in matched synovial fluid samples from ankylosing spondylitis patients. Blood from ankylosing spondylitis patients appeared to be characterized by a TCR beta motif made up of about 8 highly homologous amino acid variants.

The sample taken for sequencing was blood, either unsorted or a sorted T cell fraction (not recorded which). The sequence derives from a male donor with ankylosing spondylitis or in good health (not recorded which).

The CDR3 region: CASRHLTGPGSYEQYF. The DNA reads TGTGCCAGCAGACATTTAACGGGCCCGGGCTCCTACGAGCAGTACTTC. The chain employs TRBV12-3 or TRBV12-4 and TRBJ2-7; the D segment cannot be called with confidence. Relative to germline, V is 6 bases shorter and J is 0 bases shorter, with 18 bases between their ends. The cysteine opens and the phenylalanine closes a CDR3 of 16 amino acids. Just the 48-base CDR3 DNA is kept, in frame starting at base 1.